This paragraph covers one TCR beta chain sequence. What it binds is not known. The study profiled TCR beta VDJ and CDR3 using genomic DNA as template. A single record per CDR3 protein comes from TCRdb applying MiXCR to the reads. The data show roughly 250,000 distinct CDR3 sequences, approximately 82% seen once. This sample stems from a study of CD8+CD57+ T cells in acquired aplastic anemia. Study-level findings and limits: Patients and controls shared some 30 CD8+ CDR3 sequences. Simpson's diversity of CD8+ cells was not significantly different in patients compared with controls.

Trimming left V 4 bases short and J 12 bases short, with 24 bases between. CDR1 is SEHNR, CDR2 FQNEAQ, per germline (reference sequence). CDR3 size: 15 residues. Sequenced patients had shown CD8+CD57+ cell expansion by flow cytometry. The enrolled patients all had severe acquired aplastic anemia. Patient blood was sampled before any therapy had been received. Material: sorted CD4+, CD8+, or CD8+CD57+ T cells (not recorded which) from PBMCs. The source is a human donor with aplastic anemia. V is TRBV7-9 and J is TRBJ1-2; D is possibly TRBD1 (5 bases). The CDR3 loop reads CASSYTATAQDKNTF. The CDR3 DNA reads as TGTGCCAGCAGCTACACAGCGACAGCACAAGATAAAAACACCTTC.